These 20 T cell receptor beta chains came from one sample sequenced in a study of blood T cell repertoires in COVID-19. TCRdb keeps only in-frame clones here, not all; method: immunoSEQ multiplex PCR. Found here are some 300,000 clones, roughly 89% of them singletons; the top ten hold around 1%. The sample consisted of peripheral blood. The source is a woman aged 40 to 50 with COVID-19, enrolled during active disease.

The chain links TRBV5-1 to TRBJ2-1; maybe TRBD1 (6 bases). This CDR3 contains 16 residues. Germline CDR1 is SGHRS and CDR2 is YFSETQ. V lost 4 bases to trimming and J lost 0 bases, with 14 bases between them. The CDR3 nucleotides read TGCGCCAGCAGCCTGACAGGATTACTCTCCTACAATGAGCAGTTCTTC. This codes for CASSLTGLLSYNEQFF.

The chain is built from TRBV5-1 and TRBJ1-1, with TRBD1 as a possible D gene (6 bases). V was pared by 1 base and J by 4 bases, with 11 bases between. The CDR3 has 14 residues. Germline-derived CDR1 and CDR2 are SGHRS and YFSETQ. The CDR3 DNA follows: TGCGCCAGCAGCTTGACAGGGTTGCTCACTGAAGCTTTCTTT. Its translation: CASSLTGLLTEAFF.

This chain uses TRBV9 with TRBJ1-2; 11 nucleotides match TRBD1. Trimming at V came to 4 bases and at J to 6 bases, leaving 2 bases not matched to a gene. This CDR3 comprises 13 residues. CDR1 and CDR2 (germline): SGDLS, YYNGEE. CDR3 coding DNA: TGTGCCAGCAGCTCGGACAGGGGGCATGGCTACACCTTC. Translating it yields CASSSDRGHGYTF.

V usage is TRBV6-5 and J usage is TRBJ1-2, with unresolved D. The CDR3 sequence is 13 residues long. V was trimmed by 6 bases and J by 4 bases, leaving 12 bases between them. CDR1 MNHEY and CDR2 SVGAGI come from the germline V gene. The CDR3 DNA reads TGTGCCAGCAGGGAGACTCCGACCTATGGCTACACCTTC. Residues: CASRETPTYGYTF.

The chain links TRBV19 to TRBJ2-4; 10 bases line up with TRBD2. Unmatched junction bases numbered 12, after V lost 3 bases and J lost 1 base. The CDR3 length is 19 residues. Germline V gene data show CDR1 as LNHDA and CDR2 as SQIVND (reference sequence). The CDR3 DNA reads TGTGCCAGTAGTATGGCTTCGCTAGCGGGAGAATCGGCCAAAAACATTCAGTACTTC. It translates to CASSMASLAGESAKNIQYF.

For this clone: Other DNA variants within this sample encode the same CDR3. This chain connects TRBV3-1 (or the pseudogene TRBV3-2) to TRBJ1-2, with D possibly being TRBD1 (5 bases). The CDR3 has 14 amino acids. V was trimmed by 1 base and J by 8 bases, leaving 14 bases between them. Germline CDR1 LGHDT, CDR2 YNNKEL (reference sequence). As DNA, the CDR3 is TGTGCCAGCAGCCAAGGGAGGGGTCAGTGGGGCTACACCTTC. It yields the protein CASSQGRGQWGYTF.

Only one count was recorded for this clone. The CDR3 coding sequence is TGCAGCGCCGCGCTGGTCGCCCAAGAGACCCAGTACTTC. This gives the protein CSAALVAQETQYF. The chain links TRBV29-1 to TRBJ2-5; D is uncertain. V was cut by 7 bases and J by 1 base, with 13 bases left in between. This CDR3 comprises 13 residues. CDR1 is SQVTM, CDR2 ANQGSEA, per germline. Variable domain in full (rest from reference TRBV29-1 and TRBJ2-5): SAVISQKPSRDICQRGTSLTIQCQVDSQVTMMFWYRQQPGQSLTLIATANQGSEATYESGFVIDKFPISRPNLTFSTLTVSNMSPEDSSIYLCSAALVAQETQYFGPGTRLLVL.

The genes are TRBV19 and TRBJ2-5; no firm D call. The CDR3 is 13 residues long. Germline V CDR1 and CDR2: LNHDA, SQIVND (reference sequence). V lost 3 bases and J lost 1, with 6 bases in between. CDR3 protein: CASSINFQETQYF. The CDR3 region has the DNA TGTGCCAGTAGTATCAACTTCCAAGAGACCCAGTACTTC. Based on the CDR3 plus reference TRBV19 and TRBJ2-5, the full variable domain is DGGITQSPKYLFRKEGQNVTLSCEQNLNHDAMYWYRQDPGQGLRLIYYSQIVNDFQKGDIAEGYSVSREKKESFPLTVTSAQKNPTAFYLCASSINFQETQYFGPGTRLLVL.

This clone was counted once. This CDR3 reads CASSYSTHIPDYEQFF. The CDR3 bases are TGTGCCAGCAGTTACTCAACCCATATCCCCGACTATGAGCAGTTCTTC. The chain combines TRBV28 with TRBJ2-1, with D uncertain. The CDR3 has 16 amino acids. Germline loops: CDR1 MDHEN, CDR2 SYDVKM. V lost 4 bases to trimming and J lost 8 bases, with 21 bases between them.

The chain recombines TRBV12-3 or TRBV12-4 with TRBJ2-5; no clear D. The CDR3 totals 12 residues. Between the trimmed V and J ends, which lost 5 bases and 4 bases, there was a span of 8 bases. The DNA for the CDR3 is TGTGCCAGCAGTCCGGCGGTAGAGACCCAGTACTTC. Translated, it gives CASSPAVETQYF.

This clone showed up just once. The J gene is TRBJ2-1, the V gene TRBV30, with TRBD2 matching over 8 bases. Germline V gene lookup returns CDR1 GTSNPN and CDR2 SVGIG (reference sequence). V shed 6 bases and J 4 bases; nucleotides not matched to a gene: 8. The CDR3 contains 14 residues. The chain's CDR3 is CACPTSGFYNEQFF. The CDR3 DNA reads TGTGCCTGTCCTACTAGCGGCTTTTACAATGAGCAGTTCTTC. The whole variable domain, filled in from reference TRBV30 and TRBJ2-1, reads SQTIHQWPATLVQPVGSPLSLECTVEGTSNPNLYWYRQAAGRGLQLLFYSVGIGQISSEVPQNLSASRPQDRQFILSSKKLLLSDSGFYLCACPTSGFYNEQFFGPGTRLTVL.

This rearrangement joins TRBV28 to TRBJ1-5, with TRBD1 identical over 12 bases. Trimming cost V 6 bases and J 4 bases; bases outside gene matches: 13. This CDR3 has 18 residues. The germline CDR1 and CDR2 sequences are MDHEN and SYDVKM. The CDR3 DNA follows: TGTGCCAGCAGGGCCGGGACAGGGGGCGATTGGGGGAATCAGCCCCAGCATTTT. Protein sequence: CASRAGTGGDWGNQPQHF.

The chain recombines TRBV29-1 with TRBJ2-3, with 9 positions matching TRBD2. The CDR3 is 13 amino acids. Germline CDR1 SQVTM, CDR2 ANQGSEA. V was pared by 7 bases and J by 1 base, with 3 bases of the junction left unmatched. The CDR3 DNA sequence: TGCAGCGGGAGGACTAGCGGCACAGATACGCAGTATTTT. Amino acids: CSGRTSGTDTQYF.

The rearrangement joins TRBV2 to TRBJ2-5; D is unclear. The CDR3 consists of 12 residues. CDR1 is SNHLY and CDR2 is FYNNEI in the germline V gene. The germline V and J ends were trimmed by 3 bases and 7 bases, with 9 bases remaining between them. The CDR3 loop reads CASSDYSVTQYF. As DNA, the CDR3 is TGTGCCAGCAGTGATTACTCCGTGACCCAGTACTTC.

The chain recombines TRBV5-4 with TRBJ2-1; weak D call: TRBD2 (6 bases). V lost 0 bases to trimming and J lost 12 bases, with 13 bases between them. This CDR3 contains 13 residues. The germline CDR1 and CDR2 sequences are SGHNT and YYREEE (reference sequence). CDR3 DNA sequence: TGTGCCAGCAGCTTGGCCGCGGGGAAAGGGCAGTTCTTC. This gives the protein CASSLAAGKGQFF.

V is TRBV7-9 and J is TRBJ1-5, with no clear D. The germline V gene encodes CDR1 SEHNR and CDR2 FQNEAQ (reference sequence). Trimming cost V 3 bases and J 5 bases, with 5 bases left between them. This CDR3 is built from 12 residues. The CDR3: CASSFYYQPQHF. For the CDR3, the DNA is TGTGCCAGCAGCTTTTACTATCAGCCCCAGCATTTT.

The chain uses TRBV5-4 and TRBJ1-2; D might be TRBD1 (6 bases). CDR3 length equals 17 residues. The V end lost 3 bases, the J end lost 8 bases, and 26 bases lay between the germline ends. Germline CDR1 is SGHNT and CDR2 is YYREEE (reference sequence). In DNA, the CDR3 is TGTGCCAGCAGCTCAAAAGGGACCGAAGGCAGGGGAGAGGGCTACACCTTC. Translation gives CASSSKGTEGRGEGYTF.

The chain employs TRBV5-1 and TRBJ1-1, with TRBD1 matching over 8 bases. The V segment lost 4 bases and the J segment 4 bases; nucleotides outside the gene matches: 12. CDR3 length: 16 residues. The germline CDR1 and CDR2 sequences are SGHRS and YFSETQ. The CDR3 coding sequence is TGCGCCAGCAGCCCCACCCTCCGACAGGGGCTCACTGAAGCTTTCTTT. As protein: CASSPTLRQGLTEAFF.

This chain connects TRBV7-9 to TRBJ2-1; D possibly corresponds to TRBD2 (6 bases). Germline V gives CDR1 SEHNR, CDR2 FQNEAQ (reference sequence). Trimming took 4 bases from V and 7 from J, leaving 20 bases between them. The CDR3 runs 16 residues. CDR3 DNA: TGTGCCAGCAGCTCGTCTTTCCTTCGTGGGGGGAATGAGCAGTTCTTC. This gives the protein CASSSSFLRGGNEQFF.

The genes are TRBV28 and TRBJ1-5, with 10 bases fitting TRBD1. Germline loops: CDR1 MDHEN, CDR2 SYDVKM. CDR3 length: 16 residues. V gave up 4 bases and J gave up 7 bases; unmatched junction bases: 10. In DNA form, the CDR3 reads TGTGCCAGCAGTTCCCCTGGGACAGGGGTCGAGCAGCCCCAGCATTTT. It codes for CASSSPGTGVEQPQHF. Variable domain in full (rest from reference TRBV28 and TRBJ1-5): DVKVTQSSRYLVKRTGEKVFLECVQDMDHENMFWYRQDPGLGLRLIYFSYDVKMKEKGDIPEGYSVSREKKERFSLILESASTNQTSMYLCASSSPGTGVEQPQHFGDGTRLSIL.